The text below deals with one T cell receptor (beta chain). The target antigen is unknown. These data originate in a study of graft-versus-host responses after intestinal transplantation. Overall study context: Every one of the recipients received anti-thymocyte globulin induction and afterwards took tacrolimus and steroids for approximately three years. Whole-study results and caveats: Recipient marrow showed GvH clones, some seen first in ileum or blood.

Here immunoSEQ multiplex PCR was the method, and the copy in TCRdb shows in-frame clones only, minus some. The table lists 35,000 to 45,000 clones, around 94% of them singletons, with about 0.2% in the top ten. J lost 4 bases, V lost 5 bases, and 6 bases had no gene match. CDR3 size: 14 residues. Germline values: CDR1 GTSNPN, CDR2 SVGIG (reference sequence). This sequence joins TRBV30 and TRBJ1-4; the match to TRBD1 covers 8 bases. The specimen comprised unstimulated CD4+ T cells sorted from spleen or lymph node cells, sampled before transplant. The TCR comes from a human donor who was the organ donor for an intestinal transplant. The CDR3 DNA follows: TGTGCCTGGGACCGGGACAGGCATAATGAAAAACTGTTTTTT. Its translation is CAWDRDRHNEKLFF.